This T cell receptor beta chain came from a study of cytomegalovirus exposure and HLA in healthy donors. Findings of the study overall: In terms of immune exposure information, only CMV serostatus was available. The likely origin of a cluster of highly shared sequence variants was a sequencing artifact.

This clone was detected only once. The antigen remains unidentified. Researchers ran the PCR with 60 Vbeta and 13 Jbeta primers. Assay: immunoSEQ multiplex PCR; the TCRdb copy retains only in-frame clones and omits some. Among about 120,000 clones listed, roughly 78% were seen once. The germline V gene encodes CDR1 SGHRS and CDR2 YFSETQ. The CDR3 length is 16 residues. The J segment lost 5 bases and the V segment lost 3 bases, leaving 10 bases of the junction unmatched. The genes are TRBV5-1 and TRBJ2-5, with 10 nucleotides matching TRBD2. What was sequenced was PBMCs. The sequence derives from a man aged 25-45 years in good health and CMV-seropositive. CDR3 coding DNA: TGCGCCAGCAGCTCCGGAAGTGGTAGCGGGAGGGAGACCCAGTACTTC. It codes for CASSSGSGSGRETQYF.